This TCR beta chain was captured in a study of molecular identifiers for immune sequencing clone quantification. This clonotype was seen once. The antigen is not known. A much larger clonotype is one base distant, so this may be a read error. Study outcomes and limitations: Clones carrying above 20 RNA copies accounted for over 98% of effector molecules, under 1% in naive cells.

One entry per CDR3 protein results from TCRdb running MiXCR on the PCR reads. This table holds approximately 9,800 distinct CDR3 sequences, about 18% found once. CDR3 size: 13 residues. The germline V gene has CDR1 SEHNR and CDR2 FQNEAQ (reference sequence). This receptor was taken from a human donor in good health. Some libraries in this study had Jurkat cell RNA spiked in. V gene TRBV7-9 combines with J gene TRBJ2-1; D remains ambiguous. Sequenced sample: naive CD8+ T cells from blood, with Jurkat cell RNA spiked in. Regarding subset: FACS-sorted CD8+CD4-CCR7+CD45RA+ naive T cells. The CDR3 DNA reads as TGTGCCAGCAGCTTATTTATTGGAGAGTTCAGGTCCTTC. Encoded protein: CASSLFIGEFRSF.